What follows describes a single TCR beta chain. Naive CD8 cells lacked CD45RO and underwent positive selection for CCR7, leaving out terminally differentiated effector memory CD45RA+ cells. The data were obtained in a study of shared clonotypes between healthy human individuals. This CDR3 has 13 amino acids. The V end lost 4 bases, the J end lost 2 bases, and 8 bases lay between the germline ends. The V gene's germline CDR1 is MGHRA and CDR2 YSYEKL. Sequencing used immunoSEQ multiplex PCR; TCRdb keeps in-frame clones, though not all of them. The sample has hundreds of thousands of clones, approximately 96% seen once.

The chain has TRBV4-1 and TRBJ2-5; D possibly matches TRBD1 or TRBD2 (5 bases each). The TCR comes from a woman under 40 in good health. Sequenced input: naive CD8+ T cells sorted from blood. The CDR3 here is CASSPGAQETQYF. CDR3 sequence (DNA): TGCGCCAGCAGCCCCGGGGCTCAAGAGACCCAGTACTTC.